The T cell receptor (beta chain) under discussion was sequenced for a study of CD4+ T cells in melanoma. About this clone: Its antigen is as yet unknown. Other nucleotide sequences in the sample specify the same CDR3.

Assay used: immunoSEQ multiplex PCR; TCRdb lists only in-frame clones, some missing. The table shows around 7,000 clones, with roughly three quarters occurring only once. Study-wide results and caveats: Diverse differentiation states were reported for melanoma neoantigen-specific CD4+ T cells. A reported correlation linked neoantigen-specific CD4+ T cells to CD8+, macrophage and B cell function.

Germline V gene sequence: CDR1 GTSNPN, CDR2 SVGIG (reference sequence). The J segment lost 4 bases and the V segment lost 4 bases, leaving 2 bases of the junction unmatched. This CDR3 spans 12 amino acids. Sequencing was done on a sample of cells from a culture (not recorded whether cultured in vitro). The V gene is TRBV30, the J gene TRBJ2-7; 9 positions agree with TRBD1. The source is a human donor with melanoma. Here the CDR3 reads CAWTGQGYEQYF. The CDR3 DNA reads as TGTGCCTGGACCGGACAGGGGTACGAGCAGTACTTC.